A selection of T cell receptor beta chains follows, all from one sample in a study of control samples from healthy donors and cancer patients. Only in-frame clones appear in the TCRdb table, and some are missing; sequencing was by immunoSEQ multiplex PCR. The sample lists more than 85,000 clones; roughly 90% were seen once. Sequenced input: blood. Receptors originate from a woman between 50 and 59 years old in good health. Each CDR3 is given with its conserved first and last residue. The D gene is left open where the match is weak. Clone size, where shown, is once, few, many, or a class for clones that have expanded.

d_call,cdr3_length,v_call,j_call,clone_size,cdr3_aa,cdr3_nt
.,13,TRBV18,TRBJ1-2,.,CASSPERPHGYTF,TGTGCCAGCTCACCAGAGAGGCCTCACGGCTACACCTTC
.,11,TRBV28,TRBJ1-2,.,CASSLFGGYTF,TGTGCCAGCAGTTTATTTGGTGGCTACACCTTC
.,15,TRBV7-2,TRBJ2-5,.,CASSINRVRKETQYF,TGTGCCAGCAGTATAAACAGGGTCCGAAAGGAGACCCAGTACTTC
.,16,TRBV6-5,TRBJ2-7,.,CASSYREPSISYEQYF,TGTGCCAGCAGTTATCGGGAGCCATCAATCTCCTACGAGCAGTACTTC
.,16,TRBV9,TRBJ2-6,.,CASSGQGFSGANVLTF,TGTGCCAGCAGCGGCCAGGGATTCTCTGGGGCCAACGTCCTGACTTTC
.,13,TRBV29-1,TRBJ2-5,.,CSVESPWGETQYF,TGCAGCGTTGAAAGTCCTTGGGGCGAGACCCAGTACTTC
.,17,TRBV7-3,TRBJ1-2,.,CASSPSGGRRANYGYTF,TGTGCCAGCAGCCCAAGTGGGGGCCGGAGAGCTAACTATGGCTACACCTTC
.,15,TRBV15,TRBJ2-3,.,CATSRDRAGTDTQYF,TGTGCCACCAGCAGAGATCGGGCCGGCACAGATACGCAGTATTTT
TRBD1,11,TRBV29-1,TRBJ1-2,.,CSDLTGSGYTF,TGCAGCGACTTGACAGGGAGCGGCTACACCTTC
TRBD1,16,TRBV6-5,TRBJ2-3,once,CASSYSDRVSTDTQYF,TGTGCCAGCAGTTACTCAGACAGGGTCAGCACAGATACGCAGTATTTT
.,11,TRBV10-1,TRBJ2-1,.,CASSESNEQFF,TGCGCCAGCAGTGAGAGCAATGAGCAGTTCTTC
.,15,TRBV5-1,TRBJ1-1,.,CASSLAFSGLGEAFF,TGCGCCAGCAGCTTGGCCTTTTCTGGTCTCGGGGAAGCTTTCTTT
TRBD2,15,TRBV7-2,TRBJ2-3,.,CASSFGTSGTDTQYF,TGTGCCAGCAGCTTCGGGACTAGCGGCACAGATACGCAGTATTTT
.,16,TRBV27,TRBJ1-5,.,CASSRETGGPNQPQHF,TGTGCCAGCAGTAGAGAGACAGGAGGGCCTAATCAGCCCCAGCATTTT
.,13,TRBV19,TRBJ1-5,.,CASRREGNQPQHF,TGTGCCAGTAGGAGGGAGGGGAATCAGCCCCAGCATTTT
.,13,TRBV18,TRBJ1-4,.,CASSPDGFEKLFF,TGTGCCAGCTCACCCGACGGCTTCGAAAAACTGTTTTTT
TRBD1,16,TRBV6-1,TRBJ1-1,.,CASSEHRTGGNTEAFF,TGTGCCAGCAGTGAACATCGGACAGGGGGGAACACTGAAGCTTTCTTT
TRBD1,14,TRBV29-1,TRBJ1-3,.,CSGIQGAVGNTIYF,TGCAGCGGAATACAGGGGGCTGTTGGAAACACCATATATTTT
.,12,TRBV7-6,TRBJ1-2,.,CASSRDLGGYTF,TGTGCCAGCAGCCGAGACCTTGGTGGCTACACCTTC
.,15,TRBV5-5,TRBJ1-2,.,CASSPGGPIVYGYTF,TGTGCCAGCAGCCCCGGAGGACCGATCGTGTATGGCTACACCTTC
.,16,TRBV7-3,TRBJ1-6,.,CASSPNPSGIRSPLHF,TGTGCCAGCAGCCCCAATCCATCCGGGATCCGCTCACCCCTCCACTTT
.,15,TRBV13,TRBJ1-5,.,CASSLGLGGAQPQHF,TGTGCCAGCAGCTTAGGCCTGGGGGGGGCGCAGCCCCAGCATTTT
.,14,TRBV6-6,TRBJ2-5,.,CASSSLRTATTQYF,TGTGCCAGCAGCTCCTTGAGGACGGCTACAACCCAGTACTTC
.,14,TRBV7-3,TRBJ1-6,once,CASRSPGKDSPLHF,TGTGCCAGCAGATCTCCGGGGAAGGATTCACCCCTCCACTTT
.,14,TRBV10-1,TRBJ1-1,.,CASSGTKKSTEAFF,TGCGCCAGCAGTGGAACCAAAAAAAGCACTGAAGCTTTCTTT
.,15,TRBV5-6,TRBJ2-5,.,CASSLVGEYQETQYF,TGTGCCAGCAGCTTGGTAGGGGAGTACCAAGAGACCCAGTACTTC
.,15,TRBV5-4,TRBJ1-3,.,CASSFPQGGGNTIYF,TGTGCCAGCAGCTTTCCACAGGGAGGTGGAAACACCATATATTTT
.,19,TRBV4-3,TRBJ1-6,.,CASSQDLGGQGLEDSPLHF,TGCGCCAGCAGCCAAGATCTTGGGGGGCAGGGCCTAGAGGATTCACCCCTCCACTTT
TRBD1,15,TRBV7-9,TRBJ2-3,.,CASTSGTGNRDTQYF,TGTGCCAGCACCTCCGGGACAGGGAATCGAGATACGCAGTATTTT
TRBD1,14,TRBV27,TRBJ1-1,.,CASKGQGVGTEAFF,TGTGCCAGCAAGGGACAGGGAGTTGGCACTGAAGCTTTCTTT
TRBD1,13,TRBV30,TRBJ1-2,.,CAWRRTGAPGYTF,TGTGCCTGGAGGCGGACAGGGGCACCTGGCTACACCTTC
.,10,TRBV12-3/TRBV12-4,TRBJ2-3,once,CASSGDTQYF,TGTGCCAGCAGTGGAGATACGCAGTATTTT
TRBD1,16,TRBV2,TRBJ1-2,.,CASSFGQGKANYGYTF,TGTGCCAGCAGTTTTGGACAGGGAAAGGCTAACTATGGCTACACCTTC
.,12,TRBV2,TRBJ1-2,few,CASSPFSDGYTF,TGTGCCAGCAGCCCCTTTTCTGATGGCTACACCTTC
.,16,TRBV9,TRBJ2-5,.,CASSSRAERLGETQYF,TGTGCCAGCAGCTCCCGGGCCGAGCGCCTCGGGGAGACCCAGTACTTC
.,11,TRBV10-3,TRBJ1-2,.,CAIGDDTGYTF,TGTGCCATCGGGGATGACACCGGCTACACCTTC
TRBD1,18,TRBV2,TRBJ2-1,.,CASSVGPPDRVPYNEQFF,TGTGCCAGCAGTGTTGGCCCGCCCGACAGGGTTCCCTACAATGAGCAGTTCTTC
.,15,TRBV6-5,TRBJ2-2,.,CASSPWGHKTGELFF,TGTGCCAGCAGCCCCTGGGGACATAAGACCGGGGAGCTGTTTTTT
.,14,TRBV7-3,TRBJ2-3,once,CASSLTTGADTQYF,TGTGCCAGCAGCTTAACCACCGGGGCAGATACGCAGTATTTT
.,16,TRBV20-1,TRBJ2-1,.,CSACALWDFSYNEQFF,TGCAGTGCTTGTGCCTTATGGGACTTCTCCTACAATGAGCAGTTCTTC
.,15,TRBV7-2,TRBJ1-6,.,CASSLGSGDHSPLHF,TGTGCCAGCAGCTTAGGTTCGGGGGACCATTCACCCCTCCACTTT
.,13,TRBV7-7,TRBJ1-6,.,CASSWGVGSPLHF,TGTGCCAGCAGCTGGGGCGTTGGATCACCCCTCCACTTT
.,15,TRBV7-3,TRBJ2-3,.,CASSLRRAQGDTQYF,TGTGCCAGCAGCTTACGACGGGCTCAAGGAGATACGCAGTATTTT
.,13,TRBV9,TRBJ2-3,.,CASSVQGTDTQYF,TGTGCCAGCAGCGTTCAGGGCACAGATACGCAGTATTTT
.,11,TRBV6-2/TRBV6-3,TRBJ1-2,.,CASSQGSGYTF,TGTGCCAGCAGTCAGGGGAGCGGCTACACCTTC
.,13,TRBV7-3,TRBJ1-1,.,CASSLIIATEAFF,TGTGCCAGCAGCTTAATAATCGCAACTGAAGCTTTCTTT
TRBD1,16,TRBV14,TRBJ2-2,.,CASSLGGQITTGELFF,TGTGCCAGCAGCCTAGGGGGACAGATAACCACCGGGGAGCTGTTTTTT
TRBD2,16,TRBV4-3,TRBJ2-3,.,CASSQEGTSYTDTQYF,TGCGCCAGCAGCCAAGAAGGGACTAGTTACACAGATACGCAGTATTTT
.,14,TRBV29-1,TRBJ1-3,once,CSGVPRDSGNTIYF,TGCAGCGGCGTCCCGCGGGACTCTGGAAACACCATATATTTT